Below are 25 T cell receptor beta chains sequenced from a single sample in a study of blood T cell repertoires in COVID-19. Data came from immunoSEQ multiplex PCR; TCRdb stores just in-frame clones and leaves some out. The table lists about 91,000 clones, 87% of them singletons. Specimen: peripheral blood. All receptors derive from a man in his 70s with acute or convalescent COVID-19.

A few counts support this clone. The CDR3 loop reads CASLLAGPHEQYF. The CDR3 DNA reads as TGTGCCAGCCTCCTAGCGGGGCCCCACGAGCAGTACTTC. The gene calls are TRBV21-1 and TRBJ2-7; the table's D call TRBD2 went unverified against the DNA. TRBV21-1 is reported as a pseudogene. This CDR3 is built from 13 residues.

With regard to this clone: In the same sample, other DNA sequences code for this CDR3. The chain uses TRBV5-1 and TRBJ1-6; 9 bases match TRBD1. V lost 4 bases and J lost 7; bases outside the gene matches: 6. This CDR3 contains 15 residues. CDR1 is SGHRS, CDR2 YFSETQ, per germline. The CDR3: CASSLGQGGNSPLHF. CDR3 bases: TGCGCCAGCAGCCTGGGACAGGGCGGCAATTCACCCCTCCACTTT. The variable domain in full, completed from reference TRBV5-1 and TRBJ1-6, reads KAGVTQTPRYLIKTRGQQVTLSCSPISGHRSVSWYQQTPGQGLQFLFEYFSETQRNKGNFPGRFSGRQFSNSRSEMNVSTLELGDSALYLCASSLGQGGNSPLHFGNGTRLTVT.

The rearrangement links TRBV5-1 to TRBJ1-2; the D is unclear. The CDR3 loop spans 14 amino acids. CDR1 is SGHRS, CDR2 YFSETQ, per germline. Trimming took 0 bases from V and 1 from J, leaving 7 bases between them. This CDR3 reads CASSLAGNNYGYTF. In DNA, the CDR3 is TGCGCCAGCAGCTTGGCAGGAAATAACTATGGCTACACCTTC.

This clone came up a few times. This rearrangement joins TRBV5-1 to TRBJ2-2; D is possibly TRBD1 (5 bases). Trimming removed 0 bases at V and 4 bases at J, with 16 bases between. The CDR3 length is 17 residues. CDR1 and CDR2 (germline): SGHRS, YFSETQ. CDR3 nucleotide sequence: TGCGCCAGCAGCTTGGGGAGACAGAGCGCGATCACCGGGGAGCTGTTTTTT. Residues: CASSLGRQSAITGELFF.

The chain has TRBV10-3 and TRBJ1-2, with D maybe TRBD1 (5 bases). The CDR3 spans 12 residues. CDR1 and CDR2 (germline): ENHRY, SYGVKD. V was pared by 4 bases and J by 3 bases, with 6 bases between. The CDR3, as DNA: TGTGCCATCAGTGGGGGGGACTATGGCTACACCTTC. Residues: CAISGGDYGYTF.

This clone has a single count. CDR3 nucleotide sequence: TGTGCCAGCAGCATGGGACTAGCGGCAACCGGGGAGCTGTTTTTT. Translated: CASSMGLAATGELFF. This chain connects TRBV7-2 to TRBJ2-2, with 11 positions matching TRBD2. From germline, CDR1 is SGHTA and CDR2 FQGNSA. There are 15 residues in the CDR3. Trimming removed 5 bases from V and 5 bases from J; junction bases left unmatched: 4.

This CDR3 reads CASSQVTQGGYGYTF. The CDR3 DNA reads TGCGCCAGCAGCCAAGTTACTCAGGGGGGATATGGCTACACCTTC. The chain combines TRBV5-1 with TRBJ1-2, with 7 bases that match TRBD1. The CDR3 totals 15 residues. Germline CDR1 reads SGHRS; CDR2 reads YFSETQ. Germline trimming cut 4 bases from V and 5 bases from J; bases unmatched to any gene: 11.

V usage is TRBV5-1 and J usage is TRBJ1-1, with a weak D call TRBD1 (6 bases). This CDR3 region has 13 residues. Germline-derived CDR1 and CDR2 are SGHRS and YFSETQ. V was cut by 0 bases and J by 8 bases, with 11 bases left in between. CDR3 nucleotide sequence: TGCGCCAGCAGCTTGGCACAGGGTAGAGAAGCTTTCTTT. Its protein product is CASSLAQGREAFF.

The chain joins TRBV10-2 to TRBJ1-4; 8 nucleotides align to TRBD1. After removal of 4 bases from V and 6 bases from J, the junction contained 4 bases not matched to a gene. Looked up from germline, CDR1 is WSHSY and CDR2 is SAAADI. The length of the CDR3 is 14 residues. Here the CDR3 reads CASSVGQGYEKLFF. For the CDR3, the DNA is TGCGCCAGCAGTGTAGGACAGGGTTATGAAAAACTGTTTTTT.

The chain combines TRBV10-3 with TRBJ2-3; 11 nucleotides agree with TRBD2. Trimming removed 0 bases from V and 0 bases from J; junction bases left unmatched: 2. The germline V gene encodes CDR1 ENHRY and CDR2 SYGVKD. The CDR3 length is 17 residues. Here the CDR3 reads CAISESRTSGSTDTQYF. CDR3 bases: TGTGCCATCAGTGAGTCTCGGACTAGCGGGAGCACAGATACGCAGTATTTT.

The chain has TRBV7-8 and TRBJ1-3; D remains ambiguous. With 2 bases removed from V and 0 bases from J, the gap between germline ends came to 11 bases. Germline V lookup: CDR1 SGHVS, CDR2 FQNEAQ. The CDR3 is 16 residues long. CDR3: CASSLLAFSSGNTIYF. The CDR3 DNA is TGTGCCAGCAGCTTATTGGCCTTCAGCTCTGGAAACACCATATATTTT. The full variable domain, with the rest looked up from reference TRBV7-8 and TRBJ1-3, is GAGVSQSPRYKVAKRGQDVALRCDPISGHVSLFWYQQALGQGPEFLTYFQNEAQLDKSGLPSDRFFAERPEGSVSTLKIQRTQQEDSAVYLCASSLLAFSSGNTIYFGEGSWLTVV.

This clone has just one count. The chain recombines TRBV3-1 (or the pseudogene TRBV3-2) with TRBJ1-3, with TRBD1 matching over 7 bases. Germline V gives CDR1 LGHDT, CDR2 YNNKEL (reference sequence). V lost 4 bases and J lost 1; bases outside the gene matches: 16. This CDR3 spans 19 amino acids. This CDR3 reads CASSRDETGVSLSGNTIYF. The CDR3 DNA sequence: TGTGCCAGCAGCCGCGACGAAACAGGGGTCTCGCTGTCTGGAAACACCATATATTTT.

The chain combines TRBV28 with TRBJ1-3, with TRBD1 as a possible D gene (5 bases). Trimming cost V 5 bases and J 7 bases, with 15 bases left between them. CDR1 and CDR2 from the germline V gene are MDHEN and SYDVKM. There are 14 residues in the CDR3. This chain's CDR3 is CASSAGAGLNTIYF. The CDR3 DNA sequence: TGTGCCAGCAGTGCCGGGGCGGGGTTGAACACCATATATTTT.

This rearrangement joins TRBV6-5 to TRBJ2-7; TRBD1 aligns across 9 bases. From germline, CDR1 is MNHEY and CDR2 SVGAGI. With V trimmed by 4 bases and J by 4 bases, 5 bases remained unmatched. The CDR3 totals 14 residues. In DNA form, the CDR3 reads TGTGCCAGCAGTTCCGGACAGGGGAGATACGAGCAGTACTTC. Translated, it gives CASSSGQGRYEQYF.

The chain is built from TRBV29-1 and TRBJ1-1; tentatively, D is TRBD1 (6 bases). Germline CDR1 is SQVTM and CDR2 is ANQGSEA. The ends were cut back, 2 bases at V and 3 bases at J, with 10 bases in the middle. This CDR3 is 13 amino acids long. The CDR3 sequence: CSVEQGLDTEAFF. The CDR3 DNA sequence: TGCAGCGTTGAACAGGGGTTGGACACTGAAGCTTTCTTT.

The rearrangement joins TRBV18 to TRBJ2-6; a possible D gene is TRBD1 (5 bases). From germline, CDR1 is KGHSH and CDR2 LQKENI. Trimming stripped 3 bases from V and 0 bases from J, with 18 bases between. CDR3 length equals 19 residues. CDR3 residues: CASSPARIREPSGANVLTF. In DNA, the CDR3 is TGTGCCAGCTCACCCGCCAGGATCAGGGAACCCTCTGGGGCCAACGTCCTGACTTTC. Filled out from reference TRBV18 and TRBJ2-6, the complete variable domain reads NAGVMQNPRHLVRRRGQEARLRCSPMKGHSHVYWYRQLPEEGLKFMVYLQKENIIDESGMPKERFSAEFPKEGPSILRIQQVVRGDSAAYFCASSPARIREPSGANVLTFGAGSRLTVL.

V usage is TRBV29-1 and J usage is TRBJ1-1, with a tentative D call TRBD1 (6 bases). The CDR3 runs to 12 residues. V lost 7 bases to trimming and J lost 0 bases, with 9 bases between them. CDR1 SQVTM and CDR2 ANQGSEA come from the germline V gene. The CDR3 sequence is CSAHRVNTEAFF. The CDR3 nucleotides read TGCAGCGCCCACAGGGTGAACACTGAAGCTTTCTTT.

This sequence joins TRBV6-2 or TRBV6-3 and TRBJ2-5; TRBD2 aligns across 7 bases. The J segment lost 9 bases and the V segment lost 0 bases, leaving 4 bases of the junction unmatched. Germline CDR1 and CDR2: MNHEY and SVGEGT. The CDR3 is 13 amino acids. The CDR3 reads CASSYSRGSAQYF. CDR3 coding DNA: TGTGCCAGCAGTTACTCGCGGGGGAGCGCCCAGTACTTC.

V is TRBV19 and J is TRBJ1-1; tentative D call: TRBD1 (5 bases). This CDR3 spans 13 amino acids. V shed 3 bases and J shed 6 bases, with 11 bases lying between them. Germline V lookup: CDR1 LNHDA, CDR2 SQIVND (reference sequence). CDR3 nucleotides: TGTGCCAGTAGTATCTCCAGGGCGTCTGAAGCTTTCTTT. Amino acid sequence: CASSISRASEAFF.

This rearrangement joins TRBV6-5 to TRBJ1-1, with TRBD1 matching 8 bases. This CDR3 has 14 residues. Germline V CDR1 and CDR2: MNHEY, SVGAGI. The trim removed 5 bases at V and 4 bases at J, leaving 6 bases unmatched. The CDR3 loop reads CASSPDRGGTEAFF. The CDR3 coding sequence is TGTGCCAGCAGTCCTGACAGGGGCGGCACTGAAGCTTTCTTT.

The chain is built from TRBV3-1 (or the pseudogene TRBV3-2) and TRBJ2-2, with TRBD1 matching over 8 bases. J was trimmed by 6 bases and V by 4 bases; bases with no gene match: 4. The CDR3 spans 14 residues. Germline V lookup: CDR1 LGHDT, CDR2 YNNKEL (reference sequence). CDR3 loop: CASSPSRGPGELFF. DNA for the CDR3: TGTGCCAGCAGCCCCTCCAGGGGGCCCGGGGAGCTGTTTTTT.

The J gene is TRBJ1-5, the V gene TRBV9; D possibly corresponds to TRBD1 (6 bases). V dropped 3 bases and J dropped 4 bases, with 14 bases sitting between them. The germline V gene has CDR1 SGDLS and CDR2 YYNGEE. The CDR3 extends over 15 amino acids. The CDR3 sequence: CASSEGGRKNQPQHF. CDR3 DNA sequence: TGTGCCAGCAGCGAGGGGGGGAGGAAGAATCAGCCCCAGCATTTT.

V gene TRBV6-1 combines with J gene TRBJ2-7, with D unresolved. This CDR3 has 17 amino acids. CDR1 and CDR2 from the germline V gene are MNHNS and SASEGT. V was pared by 0 bases and J by 3 bases, with 18 bases between. In DNA form, the CDR3 reads TGTGCCAGCAGTGAAGCGTTCTGGGTTCAGTCGGGCTACGAGCAGTACGTC. It yields the protein CASSEAFWVQSGYEQYV.

The J gene is TRBJ1-5, the V gene TRBV7-9, with 7 bases aligning to TRBD1. From germline, CDR1 is SEHNR and CDR2 FQNEAQ (reference sequence). Losses at the gene ends were 1 base for V and 1 base for J; bases not matched to a gene: 1. This CDR3 contains 15 residues. CDR3 DNA sequence: TGTGCCAGCAGCTTAGACAGGGGAAGCAATCAGCCCCAGCATTTT. Protein sequence: CASSLDRGSNQPQHF.

In its sample, this clone was seen a few times. This chain uses TRBV28 with TRBJ1-2; 7 positions match TRBD1. Looked up from germline, CDR1 is MDHEN and CDR2 is SYDVKM. J was trimmed by 5 bases and V by 7 bases; bases with no gene match: 19. The CDR3 covers 17 residues. Here the CDR3 reads CASKSSSPDRSWYGYTF. CDR3 bases: TGTGCCAGCAAAAGTTCTTCCCCGGACAGGAGTTGGTATGGCTACACCTTC.